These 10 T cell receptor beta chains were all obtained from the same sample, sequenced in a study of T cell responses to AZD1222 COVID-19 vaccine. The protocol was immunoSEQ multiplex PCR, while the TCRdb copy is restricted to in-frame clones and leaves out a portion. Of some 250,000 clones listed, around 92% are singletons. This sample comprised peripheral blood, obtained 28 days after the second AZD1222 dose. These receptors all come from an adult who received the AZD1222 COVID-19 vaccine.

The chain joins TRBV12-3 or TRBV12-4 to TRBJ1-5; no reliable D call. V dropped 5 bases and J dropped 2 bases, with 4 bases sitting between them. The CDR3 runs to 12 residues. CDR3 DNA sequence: TGTGCCAGCAGTCAGGGCAATCAGCCCCAGCATTTT. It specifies CASSQGNQPQHF.

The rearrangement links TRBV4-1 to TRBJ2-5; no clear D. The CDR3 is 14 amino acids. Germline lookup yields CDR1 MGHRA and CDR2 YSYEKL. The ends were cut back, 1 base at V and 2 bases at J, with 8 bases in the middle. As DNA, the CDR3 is TGCGCCAGCAGCCAAGGATTATTACAAGAGACCCAGTACTTC. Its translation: CASSQGLLQETQYF.

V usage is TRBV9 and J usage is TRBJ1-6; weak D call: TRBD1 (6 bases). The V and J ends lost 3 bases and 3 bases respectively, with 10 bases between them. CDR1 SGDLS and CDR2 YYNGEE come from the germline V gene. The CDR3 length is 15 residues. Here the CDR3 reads CASSDGTSYNSPLHF. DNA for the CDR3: TGTGCCAGCAGCGACGGGACAAGCTATAATTCACCCCTCCACTTT.

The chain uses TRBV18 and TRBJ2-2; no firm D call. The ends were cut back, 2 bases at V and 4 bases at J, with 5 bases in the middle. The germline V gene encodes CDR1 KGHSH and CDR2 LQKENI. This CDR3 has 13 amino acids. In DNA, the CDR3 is TGTGCCAGCTCACCATCGATCACCGGGGAGCTGTTTTTT. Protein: CASSPSITGELFF. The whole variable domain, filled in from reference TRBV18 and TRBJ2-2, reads NAGVMQNPRHLVRRRGQEARLRCSPMKGHSHVYWYRQLPEEGLKFMVYLQKENIIDESGMPKERFSAEFPKEGPSILRIQQVVRGDSAAYFCASSPSITGELFFGEGSRLTVL.

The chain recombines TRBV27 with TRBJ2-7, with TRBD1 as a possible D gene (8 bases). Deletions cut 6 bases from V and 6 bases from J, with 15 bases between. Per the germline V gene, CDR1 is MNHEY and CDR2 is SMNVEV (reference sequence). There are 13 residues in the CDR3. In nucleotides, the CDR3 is TGTGCCAGCAGCATCAACAGGGGGGGCGAGCAGTACTTC. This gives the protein CASSINRGGEQYF.

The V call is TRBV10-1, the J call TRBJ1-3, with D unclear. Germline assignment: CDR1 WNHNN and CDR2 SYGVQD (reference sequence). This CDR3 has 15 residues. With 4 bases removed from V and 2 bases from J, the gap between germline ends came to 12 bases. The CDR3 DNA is TGCGCCAGCAGTGCCGGTCCGGCGGCTGGAAACACCATATATTTT. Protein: CASSAGPAAGNTIYF.

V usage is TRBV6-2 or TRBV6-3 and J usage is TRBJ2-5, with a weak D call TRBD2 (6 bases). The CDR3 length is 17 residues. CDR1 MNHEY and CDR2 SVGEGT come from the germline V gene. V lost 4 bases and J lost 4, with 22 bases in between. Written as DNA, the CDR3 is TGTGCCAGCAGTTTTTCCCGCTTTGGAGGGTCCCCAGAGACCCAGTACTTC. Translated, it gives CASSFSRFGGSPETQYF.

The CDR3 region has the DNA TGCGCCAGCAGCCCGCCCAGCTACGAGCAGTACTTC. Translating gives CASSPPSYEQYF. The rearrangement uses TRBV4-1 and TRBJ2-7, with unresolved D. Germline-derived CDR1 and CDR2 are MGHRA and YSYEKL. Trimming pared 4 bases from V and 3 bases from J, leaving 7 bases between. The CDR3 loop spans 12 amino acids.

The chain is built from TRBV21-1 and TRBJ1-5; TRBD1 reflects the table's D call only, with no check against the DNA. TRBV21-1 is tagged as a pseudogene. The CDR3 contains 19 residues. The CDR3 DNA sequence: TGTGCCATCGCCAAAGGGGCAGGACCCGTGTTAGTACCGAATCAGCCCCAGCATTTT. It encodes CAIAKGAGPVLVPNQPQHF.

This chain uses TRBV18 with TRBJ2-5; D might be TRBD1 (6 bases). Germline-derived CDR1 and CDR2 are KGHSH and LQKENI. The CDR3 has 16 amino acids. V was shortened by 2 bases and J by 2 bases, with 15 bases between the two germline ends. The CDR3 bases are TGTGCCAGCTCACCAGCCCCGGGCAGGGGACAAGAGACCCAGTACTTC. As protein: CASSPAPGRGQETQYF. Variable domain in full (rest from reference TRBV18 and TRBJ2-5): NAGVMQNPRHLVRRRGQEARLRCSPMKGHSHVYWYRQLPEEGLKFMVYLQKENIIDESGMPKERFSAEFPKEGPSILRIQQVVRGDSAAYFCASSPAPGRGQETQYFGPGTRLLVL.